The TCR beta chain described here comes from a study of monozygotic twins with inflammatory bowel disease. Broader study findings: Healthy twins shared more clonotypes with others than IBD patients, most markedly active ones. The existence of one strong signal or clonotype linked to IBD lacked support. Healthy co-twins had higher TCRbeta inverse Simpson diversity than their IBD twins.

Collection of a roughly 2.5 ml blood sample took place per donor. No DNA is given; TCRdb re-called the 5' RACE reads and lists each CDR3 protein once. This table holds 440,000 or so distinct CDR3 sequences. There are 18 residues in the CDR3. Germline CDR1 reads MNHEY; CDR2 reads SMNVEV (reference sequence). As for this clonotype: Its target is not known.

The chain recombines TRBV27 with TRBJ1-5. The sequence came from a human donor with ulcerative colitis or Crohn's disease, or a healthy co-twin of an affected twin (not recorded which). Sequences were obtained from blood. This CDR3 is CASSLSGGPSYSNQPQHF.